Many counts were recorded for the clone carrying this T cell receptor (beta chain). At one end, the junction sequence differs from germline, possibly due to a read error. TCRdb reanalyzed the PCR reads with MiXCR. The data show approximately 70,000 clones, roughly 18% seen once. Thyroid surgery was performed in patients who had received no treatment beforehand. This entry comes from a study of metastatic and nonmetastatic thyroid tumors. Study-level information: Malignant thyroid and benign thyroid patients provided blood and tumor or nodule tissue whose repertoires were compared.

The CDR3 length is 15 residues. Germline V lookup: CDR1 SSHAT, CDR2 FNYEAQ (reference sequence). The sequence was collected from a female donor with papillary thyroid cancer or a benign thyroid nodule (not recorded which). Some clones in this sample may be carry-over from other donors' samples. The V gene is TRBV7-7, the J gene TRBJ1-4, with D perhaps matching TRBD1 (5 bases). Specimen: blood. The CDR3 sequence: CASSSGRQYNEKLFF. The CDR3 coding sequence is TGTGCTAGCAGCTCCGGTCGACAGTATAATGAAAAACTGTTTTTT.